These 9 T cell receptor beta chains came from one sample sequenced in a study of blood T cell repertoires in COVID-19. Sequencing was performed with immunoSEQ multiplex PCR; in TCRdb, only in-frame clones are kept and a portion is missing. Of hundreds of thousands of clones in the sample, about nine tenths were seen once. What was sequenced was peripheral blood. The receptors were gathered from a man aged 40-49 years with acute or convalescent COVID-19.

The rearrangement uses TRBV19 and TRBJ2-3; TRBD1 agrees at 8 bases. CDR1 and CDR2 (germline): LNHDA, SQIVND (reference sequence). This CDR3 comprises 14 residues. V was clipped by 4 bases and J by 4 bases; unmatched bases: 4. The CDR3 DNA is TGTGCCAGTAGTAGACCACAGGGGGCAGATACGCAGTATTTT. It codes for CASSRPQGADTQYF.

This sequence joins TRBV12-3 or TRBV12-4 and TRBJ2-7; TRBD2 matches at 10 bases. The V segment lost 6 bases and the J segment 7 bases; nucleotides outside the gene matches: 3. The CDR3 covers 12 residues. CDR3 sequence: CASSLAGVEQYF. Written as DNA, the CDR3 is TGTGCCAGCAGCCTAGCGGGGGTTGAGCAGTACTTC.

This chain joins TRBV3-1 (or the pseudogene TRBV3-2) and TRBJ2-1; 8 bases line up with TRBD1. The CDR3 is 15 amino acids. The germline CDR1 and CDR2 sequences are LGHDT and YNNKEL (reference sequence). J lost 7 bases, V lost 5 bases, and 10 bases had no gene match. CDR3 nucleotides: TGTGCCAGCAGCGGAAGGGGACAGGACAAGAATGAGCAGTTCTTC. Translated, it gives CASSGRGQDKNEQFF.

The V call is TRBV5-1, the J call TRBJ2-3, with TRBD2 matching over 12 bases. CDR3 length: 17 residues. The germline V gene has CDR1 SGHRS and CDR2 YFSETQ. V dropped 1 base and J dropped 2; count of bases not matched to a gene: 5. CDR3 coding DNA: TGCGCCAGCAGCTTGAGACTAGCGGGAGTAAACACAGATACGCAGTATTTT. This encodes CASSLRLAGVNTDTQYF.

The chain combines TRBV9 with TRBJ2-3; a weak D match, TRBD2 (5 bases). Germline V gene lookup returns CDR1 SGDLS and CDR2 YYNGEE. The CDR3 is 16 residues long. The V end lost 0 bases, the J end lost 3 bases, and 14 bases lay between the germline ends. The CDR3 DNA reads TGTGCCAGCAGCGTAGGGAGGAGCTCCGGGACAGATACGCAGTATTTT. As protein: CASSVGRSSGTDTQYF.

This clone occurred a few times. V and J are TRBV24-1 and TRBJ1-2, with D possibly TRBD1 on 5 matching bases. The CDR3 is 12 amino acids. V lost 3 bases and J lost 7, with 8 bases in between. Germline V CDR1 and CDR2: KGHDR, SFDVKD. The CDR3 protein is CATSDGAGGYTF. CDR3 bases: TGTGCCACCAGTGATGGGGCTGGTGGCTACACCTTC.

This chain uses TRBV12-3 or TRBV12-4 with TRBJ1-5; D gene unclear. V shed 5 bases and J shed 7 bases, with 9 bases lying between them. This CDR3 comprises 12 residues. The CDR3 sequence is CASSRDGQPQHF. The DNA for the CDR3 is TGTGCCAGCAGTCGGGATGGACAGCCCCAGCATTTT.

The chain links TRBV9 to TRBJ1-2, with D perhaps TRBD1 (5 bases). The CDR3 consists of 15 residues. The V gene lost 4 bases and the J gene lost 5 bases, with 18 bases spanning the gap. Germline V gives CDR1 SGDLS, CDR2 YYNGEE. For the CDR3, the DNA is TGTGCCAGCAGCTCCCCCGGGGGATTTAGGTATGGCTACACCTTC. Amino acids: CASSSPGGFRYGYTF.

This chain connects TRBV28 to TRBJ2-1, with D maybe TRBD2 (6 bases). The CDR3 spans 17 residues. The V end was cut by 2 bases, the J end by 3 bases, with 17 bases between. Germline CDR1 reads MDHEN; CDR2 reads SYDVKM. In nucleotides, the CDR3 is TGTGCCAGCAGTTTAACCGTAGCGGCAAGATTCTACAATGAGCAGTTCTTC. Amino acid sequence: CASSLTVAARFYNEQFF.